This TCR beta chain is from a study of control samples from healthy donors and cancer patients. Generated by immunoSEQ multiplex PCR, the TCRdb table keeps only in-frame clones and is missing some. This sample has under 200,000 clones, with over 85% found just once. The CDR3 is made up of 15 amino acids. Germline V CDR1 and CDR2: MNHEY, SMNVEV (reference sequence). J was trimmed by 4 bases and V by 5 bases; bases with no gene match: 8. This TCR derives from a middle-aged woman in good health. This sequence joins TRBV27 and TRBJ2-7; 10 bases map to TRBD1. Material: blood. The CDR3 coding sequence is TGTGCCAGCAGTCCGGCCGGGACAGGGGCATACGAGCAGTACTTC. Encoded protein: CASSPAGTGAYEQYF.